This T cell receptor beta chain appears in the sequencing data of a study of blood T cell repertoires in COVID-19. Study overall: The study drew acute and convalescent COVID-19 samples from the United States, Italy and Spain. From T cells, B-cell-depleted T cells, or PBMCs came the material, which was cDNA or gDNA.

Per the original data handling: From reference gene primer amplification, estimates of nucleated cell counts were derived. Here immunoSEQ multiplex PCR was the method, and the copy in TCRdb shows in-frame clones only, minus some. The V and J calls and clone size come from that table; D and trimming were worked out from the DNA. This table holds about 73,000 clones, over 70% found once. This clone has more than one count but fewer than ten. Material: peripheral blood. The source is a middle-aged man with active COVID-19.

The CDR3 is CASRIEPYEQYF. CDR3 bases: TGTGCCAGCAGAATAGAACCCTACGAGCAGTACTTC. The J gene is TRBJ2-7, the V gene TRBV6-5; D gene ambiguous. Per the germline V gene, CDR1 is MNHEY and CDR2 is SVGAGI. The germline V and J ends were trimmed by 6 bases and 2 bases, with 8 bases remaining between them. This CDR3 is 12 amino acids long.